This TCR beta chain was found in a study of vaccination and CD4 T cells after COVID-19 (dated by TCRdb to 2022 to 2024). At the level of the whole study: Convalescent patients had a positive SARS-CoV-2 result on nasal swab PCR, and of these patients, fewer than ten had mild disease and one had severe disease. The convalescent cohort comprised six males and four females, including two Hispanic individuals, seven Caucasians, two Asians and one multiracial person. Two doses of either the Pfizer-BioNTech BNT162b2 vaccine (n=8) or the Moderna mRNA-1273 vaccine (n=2) were administered to participants. Post-COVID blood samples were collected from convalescent patients a median of around 100 days after diagnosis, with a range of about 30 to 161 days. The cultures were stimulated with overlapping spike peptide pools from SARS-CoV-2 and from the common cold coronaviruses HCoV-NL63, HCoV-OC43 and HCoV-229E. The time from the second vaccine dose to post-vaccine blood sampling had a median of approximately 72 days and ranged from about 12 to 241 days. Control cultures received a CEFX viral epitope pool as the positive control, an HIV-1 Nef peptide pool as the negative control, or no peptide. In under twelve COVID-19 convalescent patients and 4 infection-naive healthy vaccine recipients, researchers compared the spike-specific CD4+ TCR repertoire from before mRNA vaccination with the repertoire from after.

Overall study outcomes, separate from this receptor: Although the median number of SARS-CoV-2-reactive clonotypes went up from 21 after infection to more than 30 after vaccination, the increase was not significant. Among the post-vaccine SARS-CoV-2-reactive clones in convalescent patients, a median approximately 90% showed up only after vaccination, which suggests vaccine-specific priming. Nearly all vaccine-specific clones in convalescent patients (304 of 307) were mono-reactive for SARS-CoV-2 spike rather than cross-reactive with common cold coronaviruses. Only a relatively small number of convalescent patients were included in the study, and early timepoints following natural infection were not analyzed.

In light of the paper, this sample's treatment or condition label describes: approximately nine-day PBMC culture with coronavirus spike peptide pools or control peptides (ViraFEST assay). The study used the ViraFEST assay, which expanded antigen-specific T cells with peptide pools and then identified expanded clonotypes by TCR sequencing. The positive SARS-CoV-2 PCR tests of the convalescent patients were dated from March to December 2020, before the Alpha, Beta and Delta variants emerged in the United States. Each well held 2 million or so PBMCs cultured in IMDM containing around 5% human AB serum and around 10 IU/ml IL-2, with 10 ug/ml peptide pools added. Half of the culture medium was replaced with fresh IL-2-containing medium on days 3 and 7. After about 10 days of culture, CD4+ T cells were isolated by negative selection using the EasySep CD4+ T cell isolation kit. PBMCs were separated from whole blood using Ficoll-Paque Plus gradient centrifugation and then either used fresh or cryopreserved at -140C. In general, triplicate wells were set up for every culture condition.

The V and J ends are trimmed by 3 bases and 4 bases, leaving 12 bases between them. The germline V gene encodes CDR1 DFQATT and CDR2 SNEGSKA (reference sequence). The CDR3 goes from the cysteine to the phenylalanine over 13 residues. CDR3 DNA is the only sequence kept; it has 39 bases, read in frame from the first base. The library was made by PCR. DNA from cultured CD4+ T cells was subjected to TCR sequencing with the Oncomine TCR Beta short-read assay at the Johns Hopkins FTIC core. Genomic DNA was extracted from the cultured CD4+ T cells with the QIAamp micro DNA kit. Oncomine TCR Beta libraries from cultured CD4+ T cells were pooled using unique dual indexes and sequenced on an Illumina iSeq 100. The authors' analysis ran thus. Non-productive sequences were removed, and CDR3s not starting with C, not ending with F or W, or shorter than 7 amino acids were discarded. Antigen-specific clonotypes were identified using the MANAFEST web application through comparison of peptide-stimulated wells with reference and other culture wells. Positive clones required FDR below 0.05, an odds ratio above 5, and productive frequency above 0.1% in at least two of three replicate wells. A clonotype counted as cross-reactive if it showed significant expansion both in the SARS-CoV-2 spike wells and in at least one common cold coronavirus spike condition. CDR3 homology was assessed with Levenshtein distances (stringdist) and unrooted phylogenetic trees (ape) in R version 3.6.1. Clones were called with MiXCR by TCRdb after fastp trimmed the public reads at Q25, and only in-frame beta chains were retained. Merged by CDR3 protein, the rows form single entries marked with the most common genes and DNA. TCRdb's processing, not the study's, gives the V and J calls here. For this sample the table gives 2,500 to 4,000 distinct CDR3 sequences, of which about 80% were detected only once. The top ten clonotypes cover around 21% of the sample.

This clonotype was observed once. Its antigen target is currently unknown. The input lacks base qualities; no much larger clone sits a single base away. Support from one read is weak. This receptor was identified in a human donor who had recovered from COVID-19. The rearranged chain carries TRBV20-1 and TRBJ1-2; TRBD1 is a weak D gene call, 5 bases matching. The specimen sequenced was CD4+ T cells from blood, cultured in vitro. The CDR3 here reads CSASLGLGYGYTF. The DNA is as follows: TGCAGTGCTAGTCTGGGGCTCGGCTATGGCTACACCTTC.